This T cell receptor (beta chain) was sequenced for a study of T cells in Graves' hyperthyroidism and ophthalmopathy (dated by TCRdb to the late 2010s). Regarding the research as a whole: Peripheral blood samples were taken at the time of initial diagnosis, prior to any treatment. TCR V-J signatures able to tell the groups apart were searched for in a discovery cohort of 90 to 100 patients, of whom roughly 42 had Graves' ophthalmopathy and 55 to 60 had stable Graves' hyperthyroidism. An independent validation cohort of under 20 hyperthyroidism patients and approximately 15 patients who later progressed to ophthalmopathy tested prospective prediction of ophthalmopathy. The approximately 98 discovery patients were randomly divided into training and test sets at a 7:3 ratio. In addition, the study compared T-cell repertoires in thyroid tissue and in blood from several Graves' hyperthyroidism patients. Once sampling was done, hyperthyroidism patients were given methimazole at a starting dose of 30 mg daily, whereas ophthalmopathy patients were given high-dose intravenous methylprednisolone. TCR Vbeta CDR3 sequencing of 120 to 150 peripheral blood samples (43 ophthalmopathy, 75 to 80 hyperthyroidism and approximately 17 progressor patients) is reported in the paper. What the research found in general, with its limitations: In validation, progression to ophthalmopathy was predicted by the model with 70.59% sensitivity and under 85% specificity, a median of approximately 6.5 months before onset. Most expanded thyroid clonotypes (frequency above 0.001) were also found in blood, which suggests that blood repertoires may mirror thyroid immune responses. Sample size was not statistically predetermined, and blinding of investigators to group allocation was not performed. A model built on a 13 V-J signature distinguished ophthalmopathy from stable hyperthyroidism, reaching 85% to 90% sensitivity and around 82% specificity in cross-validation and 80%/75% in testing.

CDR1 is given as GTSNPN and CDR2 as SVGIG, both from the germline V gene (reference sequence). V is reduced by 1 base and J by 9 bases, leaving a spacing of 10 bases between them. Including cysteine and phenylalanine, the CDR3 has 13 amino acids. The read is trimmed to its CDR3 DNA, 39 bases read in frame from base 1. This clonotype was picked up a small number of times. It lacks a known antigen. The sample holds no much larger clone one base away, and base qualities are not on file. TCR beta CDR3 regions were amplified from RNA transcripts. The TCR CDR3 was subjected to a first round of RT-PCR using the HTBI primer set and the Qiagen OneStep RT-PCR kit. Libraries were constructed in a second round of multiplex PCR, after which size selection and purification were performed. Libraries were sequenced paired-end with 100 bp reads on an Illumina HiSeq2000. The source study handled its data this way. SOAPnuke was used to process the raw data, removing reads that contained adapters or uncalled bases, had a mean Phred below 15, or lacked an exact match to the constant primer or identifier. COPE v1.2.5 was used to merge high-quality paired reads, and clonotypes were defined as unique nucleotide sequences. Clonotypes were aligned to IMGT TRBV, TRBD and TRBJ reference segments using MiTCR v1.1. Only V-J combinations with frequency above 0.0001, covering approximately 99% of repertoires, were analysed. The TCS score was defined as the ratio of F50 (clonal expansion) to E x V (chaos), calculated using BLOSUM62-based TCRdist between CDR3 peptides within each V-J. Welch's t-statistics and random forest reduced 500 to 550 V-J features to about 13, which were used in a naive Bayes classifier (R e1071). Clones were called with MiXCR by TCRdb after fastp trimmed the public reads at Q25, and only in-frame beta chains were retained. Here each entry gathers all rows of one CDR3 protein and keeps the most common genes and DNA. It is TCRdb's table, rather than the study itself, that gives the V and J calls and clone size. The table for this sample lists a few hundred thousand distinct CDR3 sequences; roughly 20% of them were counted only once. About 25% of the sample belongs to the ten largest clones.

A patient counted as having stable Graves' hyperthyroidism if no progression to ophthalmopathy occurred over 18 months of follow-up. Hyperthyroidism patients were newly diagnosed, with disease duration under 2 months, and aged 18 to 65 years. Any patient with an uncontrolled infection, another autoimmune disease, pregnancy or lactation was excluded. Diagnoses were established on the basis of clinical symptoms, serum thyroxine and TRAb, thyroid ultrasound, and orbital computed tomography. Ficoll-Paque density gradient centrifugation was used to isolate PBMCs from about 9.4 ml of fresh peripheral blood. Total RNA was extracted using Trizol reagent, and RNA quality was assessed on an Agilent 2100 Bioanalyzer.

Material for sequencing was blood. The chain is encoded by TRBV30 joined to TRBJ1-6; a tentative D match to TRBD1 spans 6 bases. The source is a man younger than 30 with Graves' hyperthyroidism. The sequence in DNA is TGTGCCTGGAGTGGGGGGGGGCCTTCACCCCTCCACTTT. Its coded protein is CAWSGGGPSPLHF.